A single sample is the source of the 20 T cell receptor beta chains below, sequenced in a study of blood T cell repertoires in COVID-19. Using immunoSEQ multiplex PCR, the repertoire was profiled, and TCRdb retains in-frame clones only, with some absent. The sample has fewer than 90,000 clones; about two thirds are singletons. Sequenced sample: peripheral blood. The receptors come from a woman of 80 years or more with acute or convalescent COVID-19.

The chain employs TRBV4-2 and TRBJ1-2, with TRBD1 identical over 9 bases. CDR1 and CDR2 from the germline V gene are LGHNA and YNFKEQ. The trim removed 4 bases at V and 5 bases at J, leaving 8 bases unmatched. CDR3 length equals 15 residues. CDR3 DNA: TGTGCCAGCAGCCGAATACCGGGACAGGGATATGGCTACACCTTC. This codes for CASSRIPGQGYGYTF.

This chain uses TRBV11-2 with TRBJ1-2; TRBD1 matches at 7 bases. The CDR3 covers 15 residues. Looked up from germline, CDR1 is SGHAT and CDR2 is FQNNGV. V trimming: 1 base; J trimming: 2 bases; junction bases outside the gene matches: 4. The CDR3 region is CASSLGQGRNYGYTF. Here the CDR3 DNA reads TGTGCCAGCAGCTTAGGACAGGGTAGAAACTATGGCTACACCTTC.

The chain carries TRBV4-1 and TRBJ2-3, with 9 bases lining up with TRBD1. The germline gives CDR1 MGHRA, CDR2 YSYEKL. Losses at the gene ends were 4 bases for V and 5 bases for J; bases not matched to a gene: 10. The CDR3 runs 16 residues. The CDR3 spells CASSRSGTGRRDTQYF. The CDR3 region has the DNA TGCGCCAGCAGCCGCTCCGGGACAGGGAGAAGAGATACGCAGTATTTT.

CDR3: CASSIDLSGYTF. The CDR3 bases are TGTGCCAGTAGTATCGACTTGTCTGGCTACACCTTC. The chain couples TRBV19 to TRBJ1-2; D gene unclear. CDR1 is LNHDA and CDR2 is SQIVND in the germline V gene (reference sequence). The CDR3 extends over 12 amino acids. V lost 3 bases, J lost 7 bases, and 9 bases lay in between.

V gene TRBV7-3 combines with J gene TRBJ1-6; no reliable D call. This CDR3 contains 16 residues. V lost 1 base and J lost 0, with 7 bases in between. Germline V gene data show CDR1 as SGHTA and CDR2 as FQGTGA. The CDR3 nucleotides read TGTGCCAGCAGCTTAAGGAGCCGCTCCTATAATTCACCCCTCCACTTT. This translates into CASSLRSRSYNSPLHF.

The chain is built from TRBV13 and TRBJ2-1; D is unclear. From germline, CDR1 is PRHDT and CDR2 FYEKMQ (reference sequence). CDR3 length: 16 amino acids. Trimming took off 5 bases at V and 0 bases at J, with 14 bases between the two ends. The CDR3 loop reads CASSRLAANSYNEQFF. CDR3 nucleotide sequence: TGTGCCAGCAGCCGTCTTGCGGCAAACTCCTACAATGAGCAGTTCTTC.

The chain employs TRBV6-5 and TRBJ2-5; D possibly corresponds to TRBD2 (6 bases). With 6 bases removed from V and 5 bases from J, the gap between germline ends came to 19 bases. Germline V gene lookup returns CDR1 MNHEY and CDR2 SVGAGI. The length of the CDR3 is 15 residues. The CDR3 DNA follows: TGTGCCAGCAGGAAAACCGGGACTCCGAGGGAGACCCAGTACTTC. This gives the protein CASRKTGTPRETQYF.

The gene calls are TRBV2 and TRBJ1-2, with D hard to call. The CDR3 covers 14 residues. V shed 5 bases and J shed 3 bases, with 13 bases lying between them. The germline V gene encodes CDR1 SNHLY and CDR2 FYNNEI. CDR3 sequence: CASSSTRLHYGYTF. The CDR3 nucleotides are TGTGCCAGCAGTTCGACCAGGTTACACTATGGCTACACCTTC.

The J gene is TRBJ2-7, the V gene TRBV18; 8 bases are a match to TRBD1. The CDR3 sequence is 14 residues long. Germline CDR1 reads KGHSH; CDR2 reads LQKENI. Losses at the gene ends were 5 bases for V and 2 bases for J; bases not matched to a gene: 5. This chain's CDR3 is CASSSGQGTYEQYF. CDR3 sequence (DNA): TGTGCCAGCTCATCAGGACAGGGAACCTACGAGCAGTACTTC. Combining the CDR3 with reference TRBV18 and TRBJ2-7 gives the whole variable domain NAGVMQNPRHLVRRRGQEARLRCSPMKGHSHVYWYRQLPEEGLKFMVYLQKENIIDESGMPKERFSAEFPKEGPSILRIQQVVRGDSAAYFCASSSGQGTYEQYFGPGTRLTVT.

The chain is built from TRBV6-5 and TRBJ1-6; D remains unclear. CDR1 is MNHEY, CDR2 SVGAGI, per germline. Trimming left V 7 bases short and J 4 bases short, with 11 bases between. The CDR3 contains 14 residues. As DNA, the CDR3 is TGTGCCAGCAAGAAGTCAGGATATAATTCACCCCTCCACTTT. Translated: CASKKSGYNSPLHF.

V and J are TRBV7-6 and TRBJ1-2; 10 bases agree with TRBD1. Germline lookup yields CDR1 SGHVS and CDR2 FNYEAQ. V dropped 5 bases and J dropped 3; count of bases not matched to a gene: 6. CDR3 length: 15 residues. The CDR3 protein is CASSRQGAFDYGYTF. CDR3 nucleotide sequence: TGTGCCAGCAGCCGACAGGGGGCCTTTGACTATGGCTACACCTTC. Complete variable domain (other parts from reference TRBV7-6 and TRBJ1-2): GAGVSQSPRYKVTKRGQDVALRCDPISGHVSLYWYRQALGQGPEFLTYFNYEAQQDKSGLPNDRFSAERPEGSISTLTIQRTEQRDSAMYRCASSRQGAFDYGYTFGSGTRLTVV.

The chain joins TRBV27 to TRBJ2-2; the match to TRBD1 covers 7 bases. Germline V gene lookup returns CDR1 MNHEY and CDR2 SMNVEV (reference sequence). The length of the CDR3 is 16 residues. V was clipped by 3 bases and J by 3 bases; unmatched bases: 7. The CDR3 nucleotides read TGTGCCAGCAGTTTCTTGGACAGGCCGGACACCGGGGAGCTGTTTTTT. It encodes CASSFLDRPDTGELFF.

The J gene is TRBJ1-2, the V gene TRBV25-1; weak D call: TRBD1 (5 bases). Per germline, CDR1 MGHDK and CDR2 SYGVNS. Trimming took off 3 bases at V and 6 bases at J, with 17 bases between the two ends. This CDR3 region has 15 residues. CDR3 bases: TGTGCCAGCAGTGAGTTCTCGGACAAGCTCCATGGCTACACCTTC. It yields the protein CASSEFSDKLHGYTF.

The V and J genes are TRBV7-8 and TRBJ1-1, with 7 nucleotides matching TRBD1. The ends lost 5 bases at V and 1 base at J; junction bases unmatched: 7. Germline lookup yields CDR1 SGHVS and CDR2 FQNEAQ. There are 15 residues in the CDR3. The chain's CDR3 is CASSPQTGTNTEAFF. The CDR3, as DNA: TGTGCCAGCAGCCCCCAGACAGGGACGAACACTGAAGCTTTCTTT.

The gene calls are TRBV12-3 or TRBV12-4 and TRBJ1-5, with D tentatively TRBD1 (6 bases). The CDR3 is made up of 13 amino acids. Trimming removed 5 bases from V and 6 bases from J, with 11 bases in between. CDR3 amino acids: CASSQQGFQPQHF. The CDR3, as DNA: TGTGCCAGCAGTCAACAGGGATTTCAGCCCCAGCATTTT.

The rearrangement links TRBV19 to TRBJ1-2, with TRBD1 as a possible D gene (5 bases). CDR1 and CDR2 (germline): LNHDA, SQIVND (reference sequence). V lost 4 bases to trimming and J lost 10 bases, with 10 bases between them. CDR3 size: 11 residues. CDR3 sequence reads: CASSSTGVYTF. DNA for the CDR3: TGTGCCAGTAGTAGTACAGGAGTCTACACCTTC.

The chain has TRBV6-5 and TRBJ1-2; 10 bases fit TRBD1. Germline CDR1 is MNHEY and CDR2 is SVGAGI. The CDR3 totals 15 residues. V shed 6 bases and J 4 bases; nucleotides not matched to a gene: 8. CDR3 amino acids: CASRRQGAESYGYTF. The CDR3 region has the DNA TGTGCCAGCAGAAGACAGGGGGCCGAATCCTATGGCTACACCTTC.

The rearrangement uses TRBV25-1 and TRBJ1-5; no clear D. Germline lookup yields CDR1 MGHDK and CDR2 SYGVNS. V lost 4 bases to trimming and J lost 5 bases, with 6 bases between them. This CDR3 spans 12 amino acids. The CDR3 reads CASSAEYQPQHF. The CDR3, as DNA: TGTGCCAGCAGTGCGGAGTATCAGCCCCAGCATTTT.

In DNA, the CDR3 is TGTGCCAGCAGCCTACGAAGGGGGACAGAGGCATACTACGAGCAGTACTTC. This encodes CASSLRRGTEAYYEQYF. The gene calls are TRBV21-1 and TRBJ2-7; the table's D gene call, TRBD1, was not cross checked with the DNA. TRBV21-1 is a pseudogene segment. This CDR3 has 17 residues.

This clone is termed medium-sized. V is TRBV29-1 and J is TRBJ1-1; D call uncertain. Germline V gene data show CDR1 as SQVTM and CDR2 as ANQGSEA. Trimming took 4 bases from V and 4 from J, leaving 10 bases between them. The CDR3 is 12 residues long. The DNA for the CDR3 is TGCAGCGTTGCCCCCGGTCCCACTGAAGCTTTCTTT. It is translated as CSVAPGPTEAFF. Looking up the rest from reference TRBV29-1 and TRBJ1-1 gives the full variable domain: SAVISQKPSRDICQRGTSLTIQCQVDSQVTMMFWYRQQPGQSLTLIATANQGSEATYESGFVIDKFPISRPNLTFSTLTVSNMSPEDSSIYLCSVAPGPTEAFFGQGTRLTVV.